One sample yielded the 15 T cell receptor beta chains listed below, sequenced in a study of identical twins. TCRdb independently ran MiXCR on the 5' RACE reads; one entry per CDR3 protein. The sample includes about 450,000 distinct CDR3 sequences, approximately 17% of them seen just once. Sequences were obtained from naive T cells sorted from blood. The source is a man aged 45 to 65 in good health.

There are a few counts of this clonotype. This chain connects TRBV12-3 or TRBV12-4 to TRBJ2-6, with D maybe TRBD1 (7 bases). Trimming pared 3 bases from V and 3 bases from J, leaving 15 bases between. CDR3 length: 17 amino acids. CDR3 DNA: TGTGCCAGCAGTTTGGAGACAGGGACTCGTGGGGCCAACGTCCTGACTTTC. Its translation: CASSLETGTRGANVLTF.

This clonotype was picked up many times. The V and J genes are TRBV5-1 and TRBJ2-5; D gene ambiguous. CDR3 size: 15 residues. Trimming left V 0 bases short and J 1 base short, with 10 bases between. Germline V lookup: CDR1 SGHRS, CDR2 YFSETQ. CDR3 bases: TGCGCCAGCAGCTTGGGGACCGGCCCCCAAGAGACCCAGTACTTC. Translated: CASSLGTGPQETQYF.

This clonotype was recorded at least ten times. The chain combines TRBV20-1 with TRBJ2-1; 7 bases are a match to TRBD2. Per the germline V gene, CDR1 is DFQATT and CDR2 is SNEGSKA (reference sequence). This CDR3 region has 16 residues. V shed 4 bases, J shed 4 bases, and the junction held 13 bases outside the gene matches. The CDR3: CSAIRASGRFYNEQFF. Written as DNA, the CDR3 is TGCAGTGCTATTAGGGCTAGCGGCAGGTTTTACAATGAGCAGTTCTTC.

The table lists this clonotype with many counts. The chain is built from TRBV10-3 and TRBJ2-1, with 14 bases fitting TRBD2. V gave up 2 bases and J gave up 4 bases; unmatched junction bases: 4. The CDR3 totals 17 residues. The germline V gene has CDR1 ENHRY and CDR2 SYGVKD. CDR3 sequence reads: CAISETGLAGGYNEQFF. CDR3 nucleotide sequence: TGTGCCATCAGTGAGACCGGACTAGCGGGGGGATACAATGAGCAGTTCTTC.

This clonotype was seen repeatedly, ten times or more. The CDR3 protein is CSARTGTSGYNEQFF. The CDR3 region has the DNA TGCAGTGCCAGGACCGGGACTAGCGGATACAATGAGCAGTTCTTC. The chain joins TRBV20-1 to TRBJ2-1; 11 bases match TRBD2. CDR1 is DFQATT, CDR2 SNEGSKA, per germline (reference sequence). CDR3 size: 15 residues. Unmatched junction bases numbered 8, after V lost 6 bases and J lost 4 bases.

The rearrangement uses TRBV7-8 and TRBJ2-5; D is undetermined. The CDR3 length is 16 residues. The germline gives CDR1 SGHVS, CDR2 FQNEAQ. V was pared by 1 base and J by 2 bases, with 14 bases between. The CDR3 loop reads CASSLELALPQETQYF. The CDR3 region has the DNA TGTGCCAGCAGCTTAGAGCTGGCACTTCCACAAGAGACCCAGTACTTC. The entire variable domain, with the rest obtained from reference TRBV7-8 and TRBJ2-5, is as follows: GAGVSQSPRYKVAKRGQDVALRCDPISGHVSLFWYQQALGQGPEFLTYFQNEAQLDKSGLPSDRFFAERPEGSVSTLKIQRTQQEDSAVYLCASSLELALPQETQYFGPGTRLLVL.

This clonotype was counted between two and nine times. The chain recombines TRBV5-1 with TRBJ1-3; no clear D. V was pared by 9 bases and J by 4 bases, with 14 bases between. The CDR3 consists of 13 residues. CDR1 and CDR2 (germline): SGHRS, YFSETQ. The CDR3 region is CATGEEAGNTIYF. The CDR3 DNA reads TGCGCCACCGGAGAGGAGGCGGGAAACACCATATATTTT.

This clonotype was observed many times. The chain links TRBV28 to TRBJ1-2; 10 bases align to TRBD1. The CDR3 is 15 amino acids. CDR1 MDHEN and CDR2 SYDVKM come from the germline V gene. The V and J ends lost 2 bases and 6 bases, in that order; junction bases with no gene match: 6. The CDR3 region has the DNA TGTGCCAGCAGTTTAAATTTAGGACAGGGGGATGGCTACACCTTC. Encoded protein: CASSLNLGQGDGYTF.

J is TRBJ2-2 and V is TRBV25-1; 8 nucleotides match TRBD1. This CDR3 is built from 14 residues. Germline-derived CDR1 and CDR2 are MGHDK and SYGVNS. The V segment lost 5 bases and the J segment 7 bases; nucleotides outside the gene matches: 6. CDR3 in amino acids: CASSTTGGVGELFF. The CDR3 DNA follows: TGTGCCAGCAGTACTACAGGGGGTGTCGGGGAGCTGTTTTTT.

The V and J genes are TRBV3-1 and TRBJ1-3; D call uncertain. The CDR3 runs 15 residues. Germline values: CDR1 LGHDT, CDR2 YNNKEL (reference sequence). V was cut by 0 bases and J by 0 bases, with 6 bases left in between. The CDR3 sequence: CASSQERVSGNTIYF. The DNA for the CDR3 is TGTGCCAGCAGCCAAGAGAGGGTCTCTGGAAACACCATATATTTT.

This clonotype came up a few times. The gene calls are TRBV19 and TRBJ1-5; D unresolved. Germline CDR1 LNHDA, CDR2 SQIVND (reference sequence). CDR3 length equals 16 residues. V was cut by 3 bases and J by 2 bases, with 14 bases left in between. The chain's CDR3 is CASSMLQAGGNQPQHF. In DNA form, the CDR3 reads TGTGCCAGTAGTATGTTGCAGGCTGGGGGCAATCAGCCCCAGCATTTT.

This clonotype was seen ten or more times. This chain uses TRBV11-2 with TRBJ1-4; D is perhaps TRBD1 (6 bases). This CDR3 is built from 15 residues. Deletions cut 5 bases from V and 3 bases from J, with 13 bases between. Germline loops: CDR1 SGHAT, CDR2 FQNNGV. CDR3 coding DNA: TGTGCCAGCAGCCCCCAGGGGATCTCTAATGAAAAACTGTTTTTT. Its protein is CASSPQGISNEKLFF.

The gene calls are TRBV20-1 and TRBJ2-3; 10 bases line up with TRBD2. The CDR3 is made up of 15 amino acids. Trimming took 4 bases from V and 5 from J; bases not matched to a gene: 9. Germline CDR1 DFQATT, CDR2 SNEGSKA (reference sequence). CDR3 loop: CSAKLAGWGGDTQYF. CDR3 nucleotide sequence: TGCAGTGCTAAACTAGCGGGATGGGGGGGAGATACGCAGTATTTT.

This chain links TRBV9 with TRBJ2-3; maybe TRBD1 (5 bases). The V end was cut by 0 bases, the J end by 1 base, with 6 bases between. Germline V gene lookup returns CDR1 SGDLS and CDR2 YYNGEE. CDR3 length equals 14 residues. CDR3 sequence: CASSVGRGTDTQYF. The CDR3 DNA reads TGTGCCAGCAGCGTAGGCAGGGGCACAGATACGCAGTATTTT. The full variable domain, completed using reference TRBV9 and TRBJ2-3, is DSGVTQTPKHLITATGQRVTLRCSPRSGDLSVYWYQQSLDQGLQFLIQYYNGEERAKGNILERFSAQQFPDLHSELNLSSLELGDSALYFCASSVGRGTDTQYFGPGTRLTVL.

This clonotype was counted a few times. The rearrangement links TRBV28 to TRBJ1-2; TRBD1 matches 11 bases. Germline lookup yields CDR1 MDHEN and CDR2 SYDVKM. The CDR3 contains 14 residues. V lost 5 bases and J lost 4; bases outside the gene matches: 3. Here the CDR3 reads CASSGGQGGYGYTF. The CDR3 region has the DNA TGTGCCAGCAGTGGGGGACAGGGGGGCTATGGCTACACCTTC.